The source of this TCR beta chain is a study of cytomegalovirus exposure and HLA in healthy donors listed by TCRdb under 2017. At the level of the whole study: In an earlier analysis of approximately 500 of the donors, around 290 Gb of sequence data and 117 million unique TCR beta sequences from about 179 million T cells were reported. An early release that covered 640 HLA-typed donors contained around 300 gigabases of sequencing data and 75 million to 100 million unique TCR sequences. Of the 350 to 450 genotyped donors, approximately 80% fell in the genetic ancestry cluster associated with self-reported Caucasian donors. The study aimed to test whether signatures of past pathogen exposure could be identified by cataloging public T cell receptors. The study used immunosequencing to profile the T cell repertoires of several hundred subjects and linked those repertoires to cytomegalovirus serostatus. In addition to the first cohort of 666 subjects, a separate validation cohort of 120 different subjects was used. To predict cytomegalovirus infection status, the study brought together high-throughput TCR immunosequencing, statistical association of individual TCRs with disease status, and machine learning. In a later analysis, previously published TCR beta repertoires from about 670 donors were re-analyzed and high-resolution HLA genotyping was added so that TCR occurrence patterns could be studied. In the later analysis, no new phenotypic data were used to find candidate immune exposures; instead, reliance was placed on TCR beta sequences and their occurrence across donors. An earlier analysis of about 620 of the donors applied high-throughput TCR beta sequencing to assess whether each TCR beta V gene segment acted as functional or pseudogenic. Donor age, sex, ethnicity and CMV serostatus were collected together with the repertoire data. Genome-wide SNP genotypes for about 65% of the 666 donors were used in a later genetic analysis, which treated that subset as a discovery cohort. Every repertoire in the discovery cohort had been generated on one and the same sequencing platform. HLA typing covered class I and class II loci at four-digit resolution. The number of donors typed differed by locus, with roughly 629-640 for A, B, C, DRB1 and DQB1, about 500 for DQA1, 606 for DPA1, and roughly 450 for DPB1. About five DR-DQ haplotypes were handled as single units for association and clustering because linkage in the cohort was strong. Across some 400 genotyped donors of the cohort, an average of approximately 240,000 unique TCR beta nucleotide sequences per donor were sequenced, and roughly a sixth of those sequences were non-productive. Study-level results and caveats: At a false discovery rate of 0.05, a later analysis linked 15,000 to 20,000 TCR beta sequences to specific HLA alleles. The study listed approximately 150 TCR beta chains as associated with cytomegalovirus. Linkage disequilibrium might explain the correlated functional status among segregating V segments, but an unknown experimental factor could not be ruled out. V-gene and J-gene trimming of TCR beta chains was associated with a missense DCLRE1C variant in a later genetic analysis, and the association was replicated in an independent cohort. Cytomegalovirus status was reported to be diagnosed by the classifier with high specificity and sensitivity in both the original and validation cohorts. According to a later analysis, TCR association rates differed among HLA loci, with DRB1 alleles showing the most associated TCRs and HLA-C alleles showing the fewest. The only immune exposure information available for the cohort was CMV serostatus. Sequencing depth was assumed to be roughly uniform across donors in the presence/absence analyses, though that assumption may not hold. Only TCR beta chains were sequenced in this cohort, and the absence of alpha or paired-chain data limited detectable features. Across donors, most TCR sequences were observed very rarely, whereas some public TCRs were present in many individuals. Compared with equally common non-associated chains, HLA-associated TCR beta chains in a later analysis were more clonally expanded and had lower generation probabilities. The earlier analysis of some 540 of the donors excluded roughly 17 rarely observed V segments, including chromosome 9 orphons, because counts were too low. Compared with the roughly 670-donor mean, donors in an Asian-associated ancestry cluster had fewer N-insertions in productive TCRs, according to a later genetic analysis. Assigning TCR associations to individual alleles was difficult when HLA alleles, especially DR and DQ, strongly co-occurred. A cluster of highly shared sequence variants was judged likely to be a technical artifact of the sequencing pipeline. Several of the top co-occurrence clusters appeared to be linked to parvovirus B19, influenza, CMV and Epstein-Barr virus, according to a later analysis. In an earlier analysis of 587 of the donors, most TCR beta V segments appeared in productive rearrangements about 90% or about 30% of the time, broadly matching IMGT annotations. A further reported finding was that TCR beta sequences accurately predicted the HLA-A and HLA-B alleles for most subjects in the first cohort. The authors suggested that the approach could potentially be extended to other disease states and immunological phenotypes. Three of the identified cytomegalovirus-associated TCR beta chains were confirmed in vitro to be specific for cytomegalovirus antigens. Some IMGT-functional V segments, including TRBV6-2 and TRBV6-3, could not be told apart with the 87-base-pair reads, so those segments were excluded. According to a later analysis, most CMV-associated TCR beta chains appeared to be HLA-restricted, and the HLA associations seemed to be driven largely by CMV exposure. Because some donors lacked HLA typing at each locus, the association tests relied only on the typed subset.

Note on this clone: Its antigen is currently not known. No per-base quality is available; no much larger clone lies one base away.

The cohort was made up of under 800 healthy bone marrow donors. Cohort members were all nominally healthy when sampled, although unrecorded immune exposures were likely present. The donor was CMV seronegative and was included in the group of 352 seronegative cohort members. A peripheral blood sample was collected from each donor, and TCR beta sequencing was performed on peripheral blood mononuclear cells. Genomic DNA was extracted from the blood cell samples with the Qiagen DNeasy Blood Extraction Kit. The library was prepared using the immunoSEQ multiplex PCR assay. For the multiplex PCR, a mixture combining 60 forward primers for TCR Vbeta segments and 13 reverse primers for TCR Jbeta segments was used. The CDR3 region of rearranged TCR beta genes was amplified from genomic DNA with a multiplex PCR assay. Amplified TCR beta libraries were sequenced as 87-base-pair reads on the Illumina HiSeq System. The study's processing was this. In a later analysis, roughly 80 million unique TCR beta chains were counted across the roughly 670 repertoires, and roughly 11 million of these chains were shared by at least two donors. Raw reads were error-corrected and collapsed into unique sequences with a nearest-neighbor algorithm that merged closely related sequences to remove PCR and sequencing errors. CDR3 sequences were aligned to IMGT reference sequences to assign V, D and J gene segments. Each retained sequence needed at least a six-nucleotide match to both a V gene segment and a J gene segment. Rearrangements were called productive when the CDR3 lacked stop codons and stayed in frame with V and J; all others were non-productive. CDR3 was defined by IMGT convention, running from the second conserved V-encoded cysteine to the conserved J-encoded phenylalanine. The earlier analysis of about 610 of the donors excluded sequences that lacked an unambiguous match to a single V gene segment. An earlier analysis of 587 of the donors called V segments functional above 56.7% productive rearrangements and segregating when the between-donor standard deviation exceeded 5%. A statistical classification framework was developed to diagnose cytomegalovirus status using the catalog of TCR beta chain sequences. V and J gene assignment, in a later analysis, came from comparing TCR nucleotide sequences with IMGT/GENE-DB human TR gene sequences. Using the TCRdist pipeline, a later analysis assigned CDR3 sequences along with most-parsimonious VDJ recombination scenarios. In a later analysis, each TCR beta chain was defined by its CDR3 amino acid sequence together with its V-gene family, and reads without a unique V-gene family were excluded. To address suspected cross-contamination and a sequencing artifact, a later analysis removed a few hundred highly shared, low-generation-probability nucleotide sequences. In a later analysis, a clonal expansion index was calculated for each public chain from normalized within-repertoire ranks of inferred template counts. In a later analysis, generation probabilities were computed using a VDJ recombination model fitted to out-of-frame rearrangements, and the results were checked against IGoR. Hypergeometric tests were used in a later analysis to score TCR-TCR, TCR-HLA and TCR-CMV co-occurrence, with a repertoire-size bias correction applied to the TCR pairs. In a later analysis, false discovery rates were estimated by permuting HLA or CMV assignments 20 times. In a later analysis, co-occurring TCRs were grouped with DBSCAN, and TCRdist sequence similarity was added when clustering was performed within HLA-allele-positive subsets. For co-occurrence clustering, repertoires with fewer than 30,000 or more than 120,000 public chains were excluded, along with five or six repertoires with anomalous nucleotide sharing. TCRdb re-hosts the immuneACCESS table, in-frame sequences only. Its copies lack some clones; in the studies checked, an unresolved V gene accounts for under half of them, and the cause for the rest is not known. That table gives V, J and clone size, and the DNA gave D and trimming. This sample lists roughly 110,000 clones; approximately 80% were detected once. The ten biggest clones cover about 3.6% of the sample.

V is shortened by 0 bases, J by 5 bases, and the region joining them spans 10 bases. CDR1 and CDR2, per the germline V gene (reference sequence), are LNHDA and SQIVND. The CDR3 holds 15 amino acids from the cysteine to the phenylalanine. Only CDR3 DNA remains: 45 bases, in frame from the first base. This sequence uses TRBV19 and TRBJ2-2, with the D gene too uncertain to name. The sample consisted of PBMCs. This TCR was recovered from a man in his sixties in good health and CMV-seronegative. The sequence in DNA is TGTGCCAGTAGTATAGATCAAGTCCGGACCGGGGAGCTGTTTTTT. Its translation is CASSIDQVRTGELFF.